Each of the 29 T cell receptor beta chains below was sequenced from the same sample in a study of T cell repertoires in cytomegalovirus infection. TCRdb called the reads again in MiXCR, with one record for every CDR3 protein. The table shows under 300,000 distinct CDR3 sequences, with 9% to 15% occurring only once. Material: PBMCs. Receptors were obtained from a human donor in good health (CMV status not recorded). Some clones in this sample may be carry-over from other donors' samples.

This clonotype has only a few counts. The J gene is TRBJ2-4, the V gene TRBV20-1; perhaps TRBD2 as D (5 bases). Germline V CDR1 and CDR2: DFQATT, SNEGSKA (reference sequence). Trimming cost V 1 base and J 0 bases, with 10 bases left between them. The CDR3 extends over 15 amino acids. The CDR3 DNA sequence: TGCAGTGCTAGAGGTAGCGTCGTAGCCAAAAACATTCAGTACTTC. It is translated as CSARGSVVAKNIQYF.

The chain has TRBV6-6 and TRBJ1-3; TRBD1 might be the D (5 bases). This CDR3 spans 15 amino acids. The V and J ends lost 2 bases and 0 bases respectively, with 8 bases between them. The germline gives CDR1 MNHNY, CDR2 SVGAGI (reference sequence). The CDR3: CASSYGHNSGNTIYF. The CDR3 bases are TGTGCCAGCAGTTACGGACATAACTCTGGAAACACCATATATTTT.

This clonotype was found many times. CDR3 nucleotide sequence: TGTGCCAGCAGCCCATACCGACTAGCGGGGGGGACCCAGGAGACCCAGTACTTC. Amino acid sequence: CASSPYRLAGGTQETQYF. V is TRBV7-3 and J is TRBJ2-5, with 14 bases fitting TRBD2. The CDR3 length is 18 residues. Germline lookup yields CDR1 SGHTA and CDR2 FQGTGA. The trim removed 5 bases at V and 5 bases at J, leaving 13 bases unmatched.

This clonotype was found many times. The chain couples TRBV29-1 to TRBJ1-1; tentatively, D is TRBD1 (6 bases). Trimming took 4 bases from V and 6 from J, leaving 15 bases between them. This CDR3 has 13 residues. CDR1 SQVTM and CDR2 ANQGSEA come from the germline V gene. The CDR3 sequence is CSVVEGGASEAFF. Written as DNA, the CDR3 is TGCAGCGTTGTGGAAGGGGGGGCTTCTGAAGCTTTCTTT.

This clonotype showed up many times. The chain has TRBV7-2 and TRBJ2-7; D is perhaps TRBD1 or TRBD2 (5 bases each). CDR3 size: 14 residues. Between the trimmed V and J ends, which lost 4 bases and 7 bases, there was a span of 17 bases. Per the germline V gene, CDR1 is SGHTA and CDR2 is FQGNSA. DNA for the CDR3: TGTGCCAGCAGCTCCGCCGGGACCCCGACAGAGCAGTACTTC. Protein: CASSSAGTPTEQYF.

The chain combines TRBV28 with TRBJ2-3; possible D gene TRBD1, 5 bases. Germline V gives CDR1 MDHEN, CDR2 SYDVKM. Trimming shortened V by 8 bases and J by 4 bases, and 10 bases separated the two germline ends. The CDR3 is made up of 12 amino acids. CDR3 region: CASWEGADTQYF. CDR3 nucleotides: TGTGCCAGCTGGGAAGGGGCAGATACGCAGTATTTT.

This clonotype has at least ten counts. This chain's CDR3 is CASSRGQQETQYF. The CDR3 nucleotides read TGTGCCAGCAGCCGTGGACAGCAAGAGACCCAGTACTTC. The chain has TRBV7-2 and TRBJ2-5, with a possible D match to TRBD1 (6 bases). The CDR3 covers 13 residues. The V end lost 5 bases, the J end lost 2 bases, and 9 bases lay between the germline ends. CDR1 is SGHTA and CDR2 is FQGNSA in the germline V gene.

This clonotype was picked up a small number of times. DNA of the CDR3: TGTGCCAGCAGCTTGGAAGCCAACACCGGGGAGCTGTTTTTT. Its translation: CASSLEANTGELFF. V gene TRBV5-4 combines with J gene TRBJ2-2; D is unclear. The CDR3 extends over 14 amino acids. Germline values: CDR1 SGHNT, CDR2 YYREEE (reference sequence). V lost 0 bases, J lost 2 bases, and 5 bases lay in between. Complete variable domain (other parts from reference TRBV5-4 and TRBJ2-2): ETGVTQSPTHLIKTRGQQVTLRCSSQSGHNTVSWYQQALGQGPQFIFQYYREEENGRGNFPPRFSGLQFPNYSSELNVNALELDDSALYLCASSLEANTGELFFGEGSRLTVL.

This clonotype was seen a handful of times. The chain combines TRBV7-2 with TRBJ2-7; the D is unclear. This CDR3 is built from 12 residues. CDR1 is SGHTA and CDR2 is FQGNSA in the germline V gene. V lost 2 bases and J lost 2, with 4 bases in between. The CDR3 DNA sequence: TGTGCCAGCAGCTTATATGCCTACGAGCAGTACTTC. Translation: CASSLYAYEQYF.

This clonotype was seen a few times. The rearrangement uses TRBV29-1 and TRBJ2-7, with TRBD1 matching over 9 bases. CDR1 is SQVTM and CDR2 is ANQGSEA in the germline V gene. The length of the CDR3 is 13 residues. V lost 3 bases to trimming and J lost 5 bases; unmatched junction nucleotides: 5. The CDR3 nucleotides are TGCAGCGTTGATGACAGGGGGAAAGACGAGCAGTACTTC. Its translation is CSVDDRGKDEQYF.

In this sample, this clonotype turned up many times. The chain carries TRBV7-8 and TRBJ2-5, with a tentative D call TRBD1 (6 bases). The CDR3 consists of 12 residues. The germline gives CDR1 SGHVS, CDR2 FQNEAQ. The germline V and J ends were trimmed by 6 bases and 5 bases, with 10 bases remaining between them. The CDR3 loop is CASSGGLETQYF. The CDR3, as DNA: TGTGCCAGCAGTGGGGGCTTGGAGACCCAGTACTTC.

The chain is built from TRBV5-1 and TRBJ1-5; a weak D match, TRBD1 (5 bases). The CDR3 contains 14 residues. V lost 4 bases to trimming and J lost 3 bases, with 11 bases between them. Germline CDR1 SGHRS, CDR2 YFSETQ. In DNA form, the CDR3 reads TGCGCCAGCAGCCGGGGGGGGGACAATCAGCCCCAGCATTTT. It specifies CASSRGGDNQPQHF.

This clonotype was observed at least ten times. This CDR3 reads CASSLGGQGAVYGYTF. The CDR3 DNA reads TGTGCCAGCAGCTTAGGCGGACAGGGGGCAGTTTATGGCTACACCTTC. The V and J genes are TRBV7-2 and TRBJ1-2, with 11 bases lining up with TRBD1. The CDR3 length is 16 residues. Germline-derived CDR1 and CDR2 are SGHTA and FQGNSA. The V and J ends lost 1 base and 5 bases, in that order; junction bases with no gene match: 6.

This clonotype was found many times. The CDR3 region is CASSLQGTSGGYEQYF. In DNA, the CDR3 is TGTGCCAGCAGCTTACAAGGGACTAGCGGGGGGTACGAGCAGTACTTC. The chain recombines TRBV7-2 with TRBJ2-7, with 15 bases fitting TRBD2. V was clipped by 2 bases and J by 4 bases; unmatched bases: 3. The CDR3 length is 16 residues. The germline gives CDR1 SGHTA, CDR2 FQGNSA.

This clonotype was seen many times. The V gene is TRBV7-2, the J gene TRBJ2-5, with 11 bases identical to TRBD2. The CDR3 runs 16 residues. Looked up from germline, CDR1 is SGHTA and CDR2 is FQGNSA. V was pared by 2 bases and J by 4 bases, with 6 bases of the junction left unmatched. This CDR3 is CASSLSTSGSGETQYF. The DNA for the CDR3 is TGTGCCAGCAGCTTATCCACTAGCGGGAGCGGAGAGACCCAGTACTTC.

This clonotype was recorded at least ten times. The V gene is TRBV7-2, the J gene TRBJ2-7, with D perhaps TRBD2 (5 bases). The CDR3 extends over 15 amino acids. The V gene's germline CDR1 is SGHTA and CDR2 FQGNSA. The germline V and J ends were trimmed by 0 bases and 3 bases, with 12 bases remaining between them. The CDR3 sequence is CASSLAPGGGYEQYF. The CDR3 nucleotides read TGTGCCAGCAGCTTAGCGCCAGGAGGCGGCTACGAGCAGTACTTC.

Worth noting for this clonotype: A much larger clone is a single base away; this may be a read error. Here the CDR3 reads CAISVSPPEGPQHF. The DNA of the CDR3 is TGTGCCATCAGTGTGTCACCGCCCGAGGGGCCCCAGCATTTT. This sequence joins TRBV10-3 and TRBJ1-5; D is uncertain. Germline V gene sequence: CDR1 ENHRY, CDR2 SYGVKD. CDR3 length: 14 residues. The V end was cut by 4 bases, the J end by 9 bases, with 16 bases between.

In this sample, this clonotype turned up many times. J is TRBJ1-1 and V is TRBV27; D unclear. Trimming took 6 bases from V and 8 from J, leaving 10 bases between them. This CDR3 region has 11 residues. Germline-derived CDR1 and CDR2 are MNHEY and SMNVEV (reference sequence). The CDR3 protein is CASRLGREAFF. The DNA of the CDR3 is TGTGCCAGCAGACTGGGGAGAGAAGCTTTCTTT.

There are a few counts of this clonotype. The chain links TRBV6-5 to TRBJ1-2, with 9 bases matching TRBD1. Germline V lookup: CDR1 MNHEY, CDR2 SVGAGI. This CDR3 spans 14 amino acids. J was trimmed by 8 bases and V by 0 bases; bases with no gene match: 4. CDR3 residues: CASSYSDRGKGYTF. The CDR3 nucleotides read TGTGCCAGCAGTTACTCGGACAGGGGAAAAGGCTACACCTTC.

The CDR3 nucleotides are TGTGCCAGCAGTTTACATGGAACCCAGTACTTC. The encoded protein is CASSLHGTQYF. The V and J genes are TRBV28 and TRBJ2-5; D is ambiguous. Germline lookup yields CDR1 MDHEN and CDR2 SYDVKM. V lost 2 bases, J lost 8 bases, and 6 bases lay in between. This CDR3 is 11 amino acids long.

This clonotype has at least ten counts. V is TRBV7-2 and J is TRBJ1-6; 8 positions agree with TRBD1. This CDR3 spans 15 amino acids. Germline V gene sequence: CDR1 SGHTA, CDR2 FQGNSA. Unmatched junction bases numbered 7, after V lost 5 bases and J lost 7 bases. Written as DNA, the CDR3 is TGTGCCAGCAGCACGAGGACAGGGACGAATTCACCCCTCCACTTT. This translates into CASSTRTGTNSPLHF.

In its sample, this clonotype was seen many times. The V and J genes are TRBV7-2 and TRBJ1-1; D gene ambiguous. Trimming took 1 base from V and 4 from J, leaving 7 bases between them. The CDR3 length is 13 residues. Germline CDR1 reads SGHTA; CDR2 reads FQGNSA. For the CDR3, the DNA is TGTGCCAGCAGCTTAGGGGCCCCCACTGAAGCTTTCTTT. This gives the protein CASSLGAPTEAFF.

The chain has TRBV20-1 and TRBJ2-1, with 8 bases that match TRBD2. CDR1 and CDR2 from the germline V gene are DFQATT and SNEGSKA (reference sequence). This CDR3 region has 16 residues. Unmatched junction bases numbered 13, after V lost 4 bases and J lost 5 bases. CDR3 region: CSATGVAGFRDNEQFF. Here the CDR3 DNA reads TGCAGTGCTACCGGGGTAGCGGGGTTCAGAGACAATGAGCAGTTCTTC.

The CDR3 coding sequence is TGTGCCAGCAGTTCTTTGGGCTCCGGGCGCCTAGGGACTGAAGCTTTCTTT. Encoded protein: CASSSLGSGRLGTEAFF. This chain connects TRBV6-6 to TRBJ1-1; D unresolved. CDR3 length: 17 amino acids. Germline V CDR1 and CDR2: MNHNY, SVGAGI (reference sequence). Trimming shortened V by 4 bases and J by 5 bases, and 23 bases separated the two germline ends.

V is TRBV29-1 and J is TRBJ2-3; D remains ambiguous. V was shortened by 6 bases and J by 1 base, with 2 bases between the two germline ends. This CDR3 is built from 10 residues. Germline CDR1 is SQVTM and CDR2 is ANQGSEA. CDR3 region: CSVRTDTQYF. The CDR3 region has the DNA TGCAGCGTGCGCACAGATACGCAGTATTTT.

The chain carries TRBV20-1 and TRBJ2-5; D perhaps matches TRBD1 (5 bases). The CDR3 covers 13 residues. The germline V gene has CDR1 DFQATT and CDR2 SNEGSKA (reference sequence). Trimming removed 5 bases from V and 0 bases from J, with 10 bases in between. CDR3 protein: CSAGNRYQETQYF. In DNA form, the CDR3 reads TGCAGTGCTGGCAACAGGTACCAAGAGACCCAGTACTTC.

The J gene is TRBJ2-5, the V gene TRBV27, with TRBD2 matching 7 bases. The V gene end was trimmed by 1 base and the J gene end by 5 bases; junction bases not matched to a gene: 22. The CDR3 spans 20 residues. Per germline, CDR1 MNHEY and CDR2 SMNVEV (reference sequence). This chain's CDR3 is CASSLFSPGLVTESSETQYF. The CDR3, as DNA: TGTGCCAGCAGTTTATTCAGCCCCGGACTAGTTACCGAGTCCTCGGAGACCCAGTACTTC.

The CDR3 region is CSVAGTSGEQETQYF. The DNA for the CDR3 is TGCAGTGTGGCCGGGACTAGCGGGGAACAAGAGACCCAGTACTTC. The chain joins TRBV20-1 to TRBJ2-5; 13 positions agree with TRBD2. The CDR3 covers 15 residues. Trimming cost V 7 bases and J 2 bases; bases outside gene matches: 7. Germline V gene data show CDR1 as DFQATT and CDR2 as SNEGSKA (reference sequence).

This clonotype was observed a few times. V usage is TRBV2 and J usage is TRBJ1-5, with TRBD1 matching over 7 bases. The V and J ends lost 6 bases and 0 bases, in that order; junction bases with no gene match: 11. The CDR3 covers 17 residues. Looked up from germline, CDR1 is SNHLY and CDR2 is FYNNEI. CDR3 coding DNA: TGTGCCAGCAGCCGCACACTACAGGGGAATAGCAATCAGCCCCAGCATTTT. This encodes CASSRTLQGNSNQPQHF.